This TCR beta chain emerged from a study of siplizumab effects on memory and regulatory T cells (dated by TCRdb to about 2019). With respect to the entire study: The effect of the anti-CD2 antibody siplizumab on alloreactive T-cell subsets was examined in allogeneic mixed lymphocyte reactions constructed from human PBMCs.

Overall study results and their limits: Sequences below about 10^-5 frequency were poorly captured, so only a minor fraction of alloreactive clones could be mapped to unstimulated subsets. Among mappable alloreactive CD4+ clones, the Treg-derived fraction averaged around 63% with siplizumab versus roughly 25% in control reactions. Unstimulated naive T cells appeared to be more diverse than memory T cells, and naive cells seemed to make a substantial contribution to the alloresponse. Whether proliferating Tregs from siplizumab cultures actually had suppressive function was not functionally confirmed. The cumulative frequency of alloreactive sequences traceable to unstimulated CD4+ memory T cells was significantly reduced by siplizumab. A naive or memory phenotype could not be assigned to roughly 80-96% of proliferating CD4+ or CD8+ clones.

TCRbeta CDR3 sequencing was performed on sorted unstimulated T cells and on proliferating T cells recovered from mixed lymphocyte reactions. Fresh whole blood from fewer than 11 HLA-typed healthy donors served as the source for isolating PBMCs. Unstimulated CD4+ regulatory T cells were FACS-sorted to map the origin of alloreactive clones. The library was generated by the immunoSEQ multiplex PCR assay. Each sample had 90,000 to 100,000 TCR templates assayed by the deep sequencing platform. Genomic DNA extracted from sorted T cells was used for TCRbeta CDR3 sequencing. From the authors' description of their analysis: The R programming language was used for clonal analysis of TCRbeta CDR3 data. Alloreactive CD4+ and CD8+ clones were defined by comparing unstimulated samples with post-reaction CFSE-low samples. Regulatory or non-regulatory origin of alloreactive CD4+ clones was assigned by matching sequences to the sorted unstimulated Treg and non-Treg repertoires. Drawn from immuneACCESS, this table holds only the in-frame rearrangements with V and J called that TCRdb kept. Clones are partly lost; checked studies trace under half to an unresolved V gene and leave the rest unexplained. That table furnishes V, J and clone size, whereas the DNA furnished D and trimming. In this sample the table shows roughly 97,000 clones, 85% to 95% of which occur a single time. The ten largest clones add up to approximately 0.6% of the sample.

For this clone: Its antigen target is currently unknown. Per-nucleotide qualities are absent, and no much larger clonotype sits a single base away.

The cysteine opens and the phenylalanine closes a CDR3 of 14 amino acids. CDR3 DNA is the only sequence kept; it has 42 bases, read in frame from the first base. Ends trimmed: V by 5 bases, J by 4 bases; bases unmatched to a gene: 7. From the germline V gene, CDR1 is SGHTA and CDR2 is FQGNSA. The receptor was derived from a human donor in good health. The chain is encoded by TRBV7-2 joined to TRBJ2-7; TRBD1 lines up with 8 middle nucleotides. Sequencing was carried out using Tregs sorted from blood. The CDR3 reads CASSQRTGNYEQYF. Read as DNA, the sequence is TGTGCCAGCAGCCAGCGGACAGGGAATTACGAGCAGTACTTC. The CDR3 plus the reference TRBV7-2 and TRBJ2-7 genes for the other parts give the full variable domain: GAGVSQSPSNKVTEKGKDVELRCDPISGHTALYWYRQSLGQGLEFLIYFQGNSAPDKSGLPSDRFSAERTGGSVSTLTIQRTQQEDSAVYLCASSQRTGNYEQYFGPGTRLTVT.